This T cell receptor beta chain appears in the sequencing data of a study of T-cell reconstitution after alpha-beta-depleted transplantation in children. The library targeted TCRbeta and was prepared with unique molecular identifiers. From the PCR reads, TCRdb called clonotypes with MiXCR, one entry per CDR3 protein. The data hold more than 450,000 distinct CDR3 sequences, with about 17% observed a single time. The CDR3 totals 17 residues. The trim removed 0 bases at V and 6 bases at J, leaving 8 bases unmatched. Germline V lookup: CDR1 SGHAT, CDR2 FQNNGV. The rearrangement uses TRBV11-2 and TRBJ2-1; 10 bases map to TRBD2. This TCR derives from a human donor who donated a stem cell graft to a child with acute lymphoblastic leukemia. Sample: PBMCs from the stem cell graft donor, taken from the stem cell graft. CDR3 in amino acids: CASSLEWERGGFNEQFF. CDR3 nucleotides: TGTGCCAGCAGCTTAGAATGGGAGCGGGGGGGTTTCAATGAGCAGTTCTTC.